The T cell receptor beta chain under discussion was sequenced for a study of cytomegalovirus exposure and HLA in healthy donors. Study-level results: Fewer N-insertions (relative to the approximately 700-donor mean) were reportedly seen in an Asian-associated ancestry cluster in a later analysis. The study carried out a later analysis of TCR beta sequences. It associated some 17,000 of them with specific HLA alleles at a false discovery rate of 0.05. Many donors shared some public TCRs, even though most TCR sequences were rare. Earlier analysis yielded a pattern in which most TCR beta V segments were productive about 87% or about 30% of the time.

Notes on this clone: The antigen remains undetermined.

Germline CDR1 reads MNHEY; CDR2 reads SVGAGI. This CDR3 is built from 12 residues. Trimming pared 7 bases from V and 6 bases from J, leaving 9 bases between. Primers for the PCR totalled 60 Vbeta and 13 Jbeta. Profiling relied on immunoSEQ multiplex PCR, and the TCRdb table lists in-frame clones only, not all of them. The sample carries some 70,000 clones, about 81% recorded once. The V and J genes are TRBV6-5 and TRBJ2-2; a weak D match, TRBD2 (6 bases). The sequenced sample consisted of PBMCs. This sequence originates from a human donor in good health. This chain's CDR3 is CASTRDSGELFF. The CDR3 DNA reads TGTGCCAGCACCAGGGACTCCGGGGAGCTGTTTTTT.